The clone carrying this T cell receptor beta chain was picked up a small number of times. These data are taken from a study of blood T cell repertoires in COVID-19. Study details: Samples came from the United States, Italy and Spain, spanning acute and convalescent COVID-19. The analysed material was cDNA or gDNA that came from T cells, B-cell-depleted T cells, or PBMCs.

Authors' methods: Reference gene primer amplification gave nucleated cell count estimates. The repertoire was sequenced with immunoSEQ multiplex PCR; TCRdb's copy has only in-frame clones and lacks some. The V and J calls and clone size are taken from that table; D and trimming were inferred from the DNA. The sample consists of around 210,000 clones, 65% to 90% of them appearing once. One Seattle source followed patients from active infection through their disease course. The length of the CDR3 is 14 residues. The germline V gene encodes CDR1 MNHEY and CDR2 SVGAGI. Trimming left V 6 bases short and J 0 bases short, with 10 bases between.

The receptor was derived from a man aged 50 to 60 with COVID-19, enrolled during active disease. Sequenced input: peripheral blood. The V gene is TRBV6-5, the J gene TRBJ2-3; D perhaps matches TRBD2 (5 bases). The CDR3 loop is CASSPTGSTDTQYF. The DNA for the CDR3 is TGTGCCAGCAGCCCCACGGGGAGCACAGATACGCAGTATTTT.